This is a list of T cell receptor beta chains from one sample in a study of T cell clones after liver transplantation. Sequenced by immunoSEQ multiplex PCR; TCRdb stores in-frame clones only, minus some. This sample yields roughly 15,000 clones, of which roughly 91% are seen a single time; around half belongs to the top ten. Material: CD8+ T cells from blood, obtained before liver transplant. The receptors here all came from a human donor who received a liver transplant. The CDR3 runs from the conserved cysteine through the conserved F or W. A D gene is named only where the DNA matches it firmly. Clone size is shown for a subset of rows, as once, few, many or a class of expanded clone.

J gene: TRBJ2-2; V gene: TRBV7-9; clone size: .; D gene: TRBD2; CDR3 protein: CASRPGLAMNTGELFF; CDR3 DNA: TGTGCCAGCAGGCCGGGACTAGCGATGAACACCGGGGAGCTGTTTTTT
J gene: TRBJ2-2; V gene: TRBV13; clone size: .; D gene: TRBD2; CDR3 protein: CASSEELAGDFNTGELFF; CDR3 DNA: TGTGCCAGCAGCGAAGAACTAGCGGGGGACTTTAACACCGGGGAGCTGTTTTTT
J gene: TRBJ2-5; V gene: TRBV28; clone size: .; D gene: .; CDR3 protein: CASSTQGKGVETQYF; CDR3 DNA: TGTGCCAGCAGCACTCAAGGAAAGGGAGTAGAGACCCAGTACTTC
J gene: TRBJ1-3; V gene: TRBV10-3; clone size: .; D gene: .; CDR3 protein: CAISESGDTIYF; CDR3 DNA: TGTGCCATCAGTGAGTCCGGTGACACCATATATTTT
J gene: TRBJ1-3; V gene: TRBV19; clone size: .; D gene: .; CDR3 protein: CASSYTPLAGNTIYF; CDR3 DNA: TGTGCCAGTAGCTATACACCCCTGGCAGGAAACACCATATATTTT
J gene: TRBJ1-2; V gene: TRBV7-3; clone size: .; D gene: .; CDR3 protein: CASSPNGGHYGYTF; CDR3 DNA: TGTGCCAGCAGCCCAAATGGGGGCCACTATGGCTACACCTTC
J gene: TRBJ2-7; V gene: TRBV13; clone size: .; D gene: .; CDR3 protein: CASSLGLGIEQYF; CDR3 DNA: TGTGCCAGCAGCTTAGGCCTGGGGATCGAGCAGTACTTC
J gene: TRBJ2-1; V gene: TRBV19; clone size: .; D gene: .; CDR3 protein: CASRALFEQFF; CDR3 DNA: TGTGCCAGCCGGGCCCTATTTGAGCAGTTCTTC
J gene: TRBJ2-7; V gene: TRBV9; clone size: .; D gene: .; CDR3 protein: CASSPWDSNYEQYF; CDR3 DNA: TGTGCCAGCAGCCCATGGGACTCAAACTACGAGCAGTACTTC
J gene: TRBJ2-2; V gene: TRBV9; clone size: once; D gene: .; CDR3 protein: CASSENRGANTGELFF; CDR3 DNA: TGTGCCAGCAGCGAAAACCGGGGAGCGAACACCGGGGAGCTGTTTTTT
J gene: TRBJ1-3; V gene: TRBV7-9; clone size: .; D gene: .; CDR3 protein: CASSEGGNTIYF; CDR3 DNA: TGTGCCAGCAGCGAGGGAGGAAACACCATATATTTT
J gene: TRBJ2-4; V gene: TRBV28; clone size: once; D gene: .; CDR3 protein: CASKGISNIQYF; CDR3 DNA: TGTGCCAGCAAGGGAATCTCGAACATTCAGTACTTC
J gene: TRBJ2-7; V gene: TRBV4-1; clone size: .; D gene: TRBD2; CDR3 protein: CASSQELAGGPYEQYF; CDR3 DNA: TGCGCCAGCAGCCAAGAGCTAGCGGGAGGGCCCTACGAGCAGTACTTC
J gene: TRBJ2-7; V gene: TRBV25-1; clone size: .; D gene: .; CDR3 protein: CASENRRLEQYF; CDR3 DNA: TGTGCCAGCGAGAACAGAAGACTTGAGCAGTACTTC
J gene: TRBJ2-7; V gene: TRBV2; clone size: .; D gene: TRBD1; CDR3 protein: CASRDRGQEYF; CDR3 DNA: TGTGCCAGCAGGGACAGGGGGCAGGAGTACTTC
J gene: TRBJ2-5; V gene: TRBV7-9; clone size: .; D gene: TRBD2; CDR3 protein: CASSTTSGRAETQETQYF; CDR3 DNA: TGTGCCAGCAGCACGACTAGCGGGAGGGCCGAAACGCAAGAGACCCAGTACTTC
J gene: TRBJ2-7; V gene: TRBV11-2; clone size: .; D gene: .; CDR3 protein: CASNDLDLHLYEQYF; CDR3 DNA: TGTGCCAGCAACGACTTAGATCTCCACCTCTACGAGCAGTACTTC
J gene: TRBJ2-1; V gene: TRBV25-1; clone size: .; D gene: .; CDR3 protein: CASSVRGWEQFF; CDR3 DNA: TGTGCCAGCAGTGTAAGGGGGTGGGAGCAGTTCTTC
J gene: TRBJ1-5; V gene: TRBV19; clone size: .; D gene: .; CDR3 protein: CASSPRQDNQPQHF; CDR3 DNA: TGTGCCAGTAGTCCAAGACAGGACAATCAGCCCCAGCATTTT
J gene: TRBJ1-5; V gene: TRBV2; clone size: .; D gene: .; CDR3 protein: CASSESMSFNQPQHF; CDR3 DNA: TGTGCCAGCAGTGAAAGCATGAGTTTCAATCAGCCCCAGCATTTT
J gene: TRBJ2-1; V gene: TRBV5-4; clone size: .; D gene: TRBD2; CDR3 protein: CASSLSGTLNEQFF; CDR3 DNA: TGTGCCAGCAGCTTAAGCGGGACTTTAAATGAGCAGTTCTTC
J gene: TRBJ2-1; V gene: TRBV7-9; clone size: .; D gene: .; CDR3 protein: CASSGLPAYNEQFF; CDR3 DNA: TGTGCCAGCAGCGGACTACCAGCCTACAATGAGCAGTTCTTC
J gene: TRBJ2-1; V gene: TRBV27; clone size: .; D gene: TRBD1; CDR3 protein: CATRTGPYNEQFF; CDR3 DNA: TGTGCCACCCGGACAGGGCCCTACAATGAGCAGTTCTTC
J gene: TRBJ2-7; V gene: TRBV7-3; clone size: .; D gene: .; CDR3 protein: CASSEKSQGPYEQYF; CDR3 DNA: TGTGCCAGCAGCGAAAAATCACAGGGACCCTACGAGCAGTACTTC
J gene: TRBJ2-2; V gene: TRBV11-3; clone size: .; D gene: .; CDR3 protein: CASTESGAGELFF; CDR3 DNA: TGTGCCAGCACCGAGTCGGGTGCCGGGGAGCTGTTTTTT
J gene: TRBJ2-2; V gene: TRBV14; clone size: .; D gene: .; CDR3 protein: CASSPSLNTGELFF; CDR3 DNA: TGTGCCAGCAGCCCTAGCCTGAACACCGGGGAGCTGTTTTTT
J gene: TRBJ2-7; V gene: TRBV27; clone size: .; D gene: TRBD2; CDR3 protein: CASSFLTSGSGNEQYF; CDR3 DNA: TGTGCCAGCAGTTTTTTGACTAGCGGGAGCGGGAACGAGCAGTACTTC
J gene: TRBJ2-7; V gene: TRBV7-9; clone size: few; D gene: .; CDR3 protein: CASSSLGFYEQYF; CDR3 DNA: TGTGCCAGCAGCTCCCTAGGTTTTTACGAGCAGTACTTC
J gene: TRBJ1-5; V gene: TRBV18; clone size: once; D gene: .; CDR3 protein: CASSPWDRESNQPQHF; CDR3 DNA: TGTGCCAGCTCACCTTGGGACCGTGAAAGCAATCAGCCCCAGCATTTT
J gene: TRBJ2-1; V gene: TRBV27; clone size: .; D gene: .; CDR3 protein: CASRIRAGIRSNEQFF; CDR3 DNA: TGTGCCAGCAGGATACGTGCCGGGATCAGGAGCAATGAGCAGTTCTTC
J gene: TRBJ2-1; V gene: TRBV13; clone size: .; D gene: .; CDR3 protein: CASSYGTPYNEQFF; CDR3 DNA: TGTGCCAGCAGCTACGGGACGCCCTACAATGAGCAGTTCTTC
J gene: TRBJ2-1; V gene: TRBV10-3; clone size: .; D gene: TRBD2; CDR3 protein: CAITSSGSNGEQFF; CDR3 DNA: TGTGCCATCACTTCTAGCGGGAGTAATGGTGAGCAGTTCTTC
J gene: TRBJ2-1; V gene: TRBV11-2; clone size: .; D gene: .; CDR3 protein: CASTISTIYNEQFF; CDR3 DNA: TGTGCCAGCACCATATCGACAATCTACAATGAGCAGTTCTTC
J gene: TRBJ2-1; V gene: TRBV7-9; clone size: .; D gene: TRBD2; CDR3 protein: CASSDRLADVYGEQFF; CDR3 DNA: TGTGCCAGCAGCGATCGACTAGCGGACGTTTACGGTGAGCAGTTCTTC
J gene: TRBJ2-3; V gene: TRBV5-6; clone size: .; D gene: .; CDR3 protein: CASSLSGDTQYF; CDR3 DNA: TGTGCCAGCAGCCTTTCCGGGGATACGCAGTATTTT
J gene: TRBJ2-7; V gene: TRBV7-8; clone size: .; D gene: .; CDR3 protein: CASSRGLADEQYF; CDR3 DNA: TGTGCCAGCAGCCGCGGGCTAGCTGACGAGCAGTACTTC
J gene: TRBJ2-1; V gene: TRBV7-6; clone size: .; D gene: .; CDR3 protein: CASSLVRNEQFF; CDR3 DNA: TGTGCCAGCAGCTTAGTTCGCAATGAGCAGTTCTTC
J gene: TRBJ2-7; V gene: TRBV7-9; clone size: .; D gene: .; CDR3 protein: CASSYYPWGYEQYF; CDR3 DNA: TGTGCCAGCAGCTACTACCCATGGGGATACGAGCAGTACTTC
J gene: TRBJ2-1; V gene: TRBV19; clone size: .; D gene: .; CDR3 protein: CASRSGSYNEQFF; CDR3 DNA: TGTGCCAGTAGAAGCGGCTCCTACAATGAGCAGTTCTTC
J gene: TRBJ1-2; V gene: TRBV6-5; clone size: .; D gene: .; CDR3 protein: CASSYSGGQGYTF; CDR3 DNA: TGTGCCAGCAGTTACTCAGGGGGGCAAGGCTACACCTTC
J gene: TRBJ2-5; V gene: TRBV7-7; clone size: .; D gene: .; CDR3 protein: CASSRRGPGETQYF; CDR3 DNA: TGTGCCAGCAGCCGCCGGGGCCCAGGCGAGACCCAGTACTTC
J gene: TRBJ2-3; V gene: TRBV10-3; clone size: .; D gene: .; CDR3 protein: CAISGSSTDTQYF; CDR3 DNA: TGTGCCATCAGCGGGAGCAGCACAGATACGCAGTATTTT
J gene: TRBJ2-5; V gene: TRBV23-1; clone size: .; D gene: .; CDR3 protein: CASSPSGTYQETQYF; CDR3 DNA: TGCGCCAGCAGTCCCTCCGGGACATATCAAGAGACCCAGTACTTC
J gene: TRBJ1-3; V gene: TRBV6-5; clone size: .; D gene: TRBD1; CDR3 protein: CASRPDRGSGNTIYF; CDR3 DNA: TGTGCCAGCAGACCTGACAGGGGCTCCGGAAACACCATATATTTT
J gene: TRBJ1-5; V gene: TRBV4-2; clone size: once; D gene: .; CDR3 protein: CASSQEAAVGNQPQHF; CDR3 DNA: TGTGCCAGCAGCCAAGAGGCGGCGGTGGGCAATCAGCCCCAGCATTTT
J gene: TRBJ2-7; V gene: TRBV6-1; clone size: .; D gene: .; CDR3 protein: CASTLSYEQYF; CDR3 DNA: TGTGCCAGCACCCTTTCCTACGAGCAGTACTTC
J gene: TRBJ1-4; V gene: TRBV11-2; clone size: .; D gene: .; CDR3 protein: CASTGSGNEKLFF; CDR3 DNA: TGTGCCAGCACCGGCTCCGGTAATGAAAAACTGTTTTTT
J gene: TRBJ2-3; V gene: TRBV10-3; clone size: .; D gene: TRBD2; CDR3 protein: CAISDLAGIADTQYF; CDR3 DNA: TGTGCCATCAGTGACCTAGCGGGAATAGCAGATACGCAGTATTTT
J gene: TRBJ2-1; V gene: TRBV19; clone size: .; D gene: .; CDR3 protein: CASSPILGGSHEQFF; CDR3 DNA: TGTGCCAGTAGTCCCATCCTAGGGGGTAGTCATGAGCAGTTCTTC
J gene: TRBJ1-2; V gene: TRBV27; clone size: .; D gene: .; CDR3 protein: CASSSQGGRYGYTF; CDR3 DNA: TGTGCCAGCAGTTCTCAAGGGGGGCGCTATGGCTACACCTTC